The clone carrying this T cell receptor beta chain was detected only a few times. This entry comes from a study of blood T cell repertoires in COVID-19. In the study overall: Acute-phase and convalescent COVID-19 samples originated in the United States, Italy and Spain. The analysed material was cDNA or gDNA that came from T cells, B-cell-depleted T cells, or PBMCs.

CDR3 length: 14 residues. Per germline, CDR1 SEHNR and CDR2 FQNEAQ (reference sequence). Trimming removed 1 base at V and 3 bases at J, with 9 bases between. In the study's own analysis: Amplification from reference gene primers served as the basis for estimated nucleated cell counts. Sequenced by immunoSEQ multiplex PCR; TCRdb stores in-frame clones only, minus some. That table gives V, J and clone size, and the DNA gave D and trimming. The sample has about 110,000 clones, approximately 88% seen once. The sequenced sample was peripheral blood. The sequence was obtained from a human donor in a cohort sampled during active COVID-19. The chain couples TRBV7-9 to TRBJ1-1; the D is unclear. The CDR3 region has the DNA TGTGCCAGCAGCTTAGTTTCGGGAGACACTGAAGCTTTCTTT. Translating it yields CASSLVSGDTEAFF. Drawing the rest from reference TRBV7-9 and TRBJ1-1, the complete variable domain is DTGVSQNPRHKITKRGQNVTFRCDPISEHNRLYWYRQTLGQGPEFLTYFQNEAQLEKSRLLSDRFSAERPKGSFSTLEIQRTEQGDSAMYLCASSLVSGDTEAFFGQGTRLTVV.